A selection of T cell receptor beta chains follows, all from one sample in a study of glioma-infiltrating T cells. Each CDR3 protein gets one entry after TCRdb re-called the multiplex PCR reads with MiXCR. The sample includes over 100,000 distinct CDR3 sequences, less than 30% seen only once; the top ten take 35%. The material sequenced was glioma tissue, nonneoplastic brain tissue, or PBMCs (not recorded which). Receptors were obtained from a human donor with low-grade glioma or glioblastoma, undergoing nonglioma brain surgery, or in good health (not recorded which). The CDR3 runs from the conserved cysteine through the conserved F or W. A D gene is named only where the DNA matches it firmly. Not all rows give a size; the values are once, few, many and, for expanded clones, a class.

J gene: TRBJ2-5; D gene: TRBD2; clone size: many; V gene: TRBV6-5; CDR3 protein: CASSYGGGSQETQYF; CDR3 DNA: TGTGCCAGCAGTTACGGGGGGGGGAGCCAAGAGACCCAGTACTTC
J gene: TRBJ2-7; D gene: TRBD2; clone size: many; V gene: TRBV6-6; CDR3 protein: CASSYRAGVSSYEQYF; CDR3 DNA: TGTGCCAGCAGTTACCGAGCGGGGGTGAGCTCCTACGAGCAGTACTTC
J gene: TRBJ2-3; D gene: NA; clone size: many; V gene: TRBV2; CDR3 protein: CASLQAADTQYF; CDR3 DNA: TGTGCCAGCCTCCAGGCCGCAGATACGCAGTATTTT
J gene: TRBJ2-1; D gene: TRBD1; clone size: NA; V gene: TRBV30; CDR3 protein: CAYGQVGYRDEQFF; CDR3 DNA: TGTGCCTATGGACAGGTAGGGTACAGGGATGAGCAGTTCTTC
J gene: TRBJ2-1; D gene: NA; clone size: many; V gene: TRBV28; CDR3 protein: CASNPRDNEQFF; CDR3 DNA: TGTGCCAGCAACCCCCGCGACAATGAGCAGTTCTTC
J gene: TRBJ1-1; D gene: NA; clone size: NA; V gene: TRBV19; CDR3 protein: CASSPPGRYLPTEAFF; CDR3 DNA: TGTGCCAGTAGTCCCCCGGGGAGGTACCTACCAACTGAAGCTTTCTTT
J gene: TRBJ1-3; D gene: NA; clone size: NA; V gene: TRBV12-3/TRBV12-4; CDR3 protein: CASSLTSLGGNTIYF; CDR3 DNA: TGTGCCAGCTCGCTGACGTCTCTAGGAGGAAACACCATATATTTT
J gene: TRBJ1-5; D gene: NA; clone size: once; V gene: TRBV10-3; CDR3 protein: CVISSGSNQPQHF; CDR3 DNA: TGTGTTATCAGTTCAGGAAGCAATCAGCCCCAGCATTTT
J gene: TRBJ2-4; D gene: NA; clone size: many; V gene: TRBV2; CDR3 protein: CASLSPLAKNIQYF; CDR3 DNA: TGTGCCAGCCTGTCGCCTTTAGCCAAAAACATTCAGTACTTC
J gene: TRBJ1-5; D gene: TRBD1; clone size: many; V gene: TRBV5-1; CDR3 protein: CASSLGGQPHQPQHF; CDR3 DNA: TGCGCCAGCAGCTTGGGGGGACAGCCACATCAGCCCCAGCATTTT
J gene: TRBJ2-1; D gene: NA; clone size: NA; V gene: TRBV29-1; CDR3 protein: CSVEDNARDSYNEQFF; CDR3 DNA: TGCAGCGTTGAAGACAATGCAAGGGACTCCTACAATGAGCAGTTCTTC
J gene: TRBJ2-3; D gene: NA; clone size: many; V gene: TRBV29-1; CDR3 protein: CSVEGRGGTDTQYF; CDR3 DNA: TGCAGCGTTGAAGGGAGGGGGGGCACAGATACGCAGTATTTT
J gene: TRBJ1-1; D gene: NA; clone size: many; V gene: TRBV18; CDR3 protein: CASSPGTGMSTEAFF; CDR3 DNA: TGTGCCAGCTCACCGGGGACCGGGATGAGCACTGAAGCTTTCTTT
J gene: TRBJ2-3; D gene: NA; clone size: many; V gene: TRBV29-1; CDR3 protein: CSVEELTDTQYF; CDR3 DNA: TGCAGCGTTGAAGAGTTGACAGATACGCAGTATTTT
J gene: TRBJ2-3; D gene: NA; clone size: many; V gene: TRBV28; CDR3 protein: CASSYLSGSTDTQYF; CDR3 DNA: TGTGCCAGCAGTTACCTCAGCGGGAGCACAGATACGCAGTATTTT
J gene: TRBJ1-6; D gene: TRBD1; clone size: NA; V gene: TRBV12-3/TRBV12-4; CDR3 protein: CASSFGTGWALHF; CDR3 DNA: TGTGCCAGCAGTTTTGGGACAGGCTGGGCCCTCCACTTT
J gene: TRBJ2-3; D gene: NA; clone size: few; V gene: TRBV11-3; CDR3 protein: CASNGGYGTDTQYF; CDR3 DNA: TGTGCCAGCAACGGCGGTTACGGGACAGATACGCAGTATTTT
J gene: TRBJ1-4; D gene: NA; clone size: NA; V gene: TRBV7-3; CDR3 protein: CVSSLNRDGKLFF; CDR3 DNA: TGTGTTAGCAGCCTCAACAGGGATGGAAAACTGTTTTTT
J gene: TRBJ1-1; D gene: NA; clone size: NA; V gene: TRBV6-5; CDR3 protein: CTSSSRQLTEAFF; CDR3 DNA: TGTACCAGCAGTTCGAGACAGCTCACTGAAGCTTTCTTT
J gene: TRBJ2-7; D gene: NA; clone size: NA; V gene: TRBV7-2; CDR3 protein: CASSLALGGREQYF; CDR3 DNA: TGTGCAAGCAGCTTAGCACTGGGGGGGCGAGAACAGTACTTC
J gene: TRBJ2-7; D gene: TRBD1; clone size: NA; V gene: TRBV20-1; CDR3 protein: CSAKRTGGYERYF; CDR3 DNA: TGCAGTGCTAAGAGGACAGGAGGCTACGAGCGGTACTTC
J gene: TRBJ2-1; D gene: TRBD2; clone size: few; V gene: TRBV7-9; CDR3 protein: CASSFARREAGRYNEQFF; CDR3 DNA: TGTGCCAGCAGCTTCGCTAGGCGGGAGGCCGGGAGGTACAATGAGCAGTTCTTC
J gene: TRBJ1-2; D gene: TRBD1; clone size: NA; V gene: TRBV4-1; CDR3 protein: CASSLGTGGSSYAF; CDR3 DNA: TGCGCCAGCAGCCTAGGGACAGGGGGTTCGAGCTACGCCTTC
J gene: TRBJ1-3; D gene: NA; clone size: once; V gene: TRBV4-1; CDR3 protein: CASSQVGAYAIYF; CDR3 DNA: TGCGCCAGCAGCCAAGTAGGGGCCTACGCCATATATTTT
J gene: TRBJ2-5; D gene: NA; clone size: many; V gene: TRBV20-1; CDR3 protein: CSGERGSDQETQYF; CDR3 DNA: TGCAGTGGGGAAAGGGGCAGCGACCAAGAGACCCAGTACTTC
J gene: TRBJ1-2; D gene: NA; clone size: many; V gene: TRBV5-1; CDR3 protein: CASSFAGASYGYTF; CDR3 DNA: TGCGCCAGCAGCTTCGCAGGGGCCAGCTATGGCTACACCTTC
J gene: TRBJ2-7; D gene: TRBD2; clone size: many; V gene: TRBV3-1; CDR3 protein: CASSQDREGEQYF; CDR3 DNA: TGTGCCAGCAGCCAAGACAGGGAGGGCGAGCAGTACTTC
J gene: TRBJ1-2; D gene: TRBD1; clone size: many; V gene: TRBV7-2; CDR3 protein: CASSLAGQGLDGYTF; CDR3 DNA: TGTGCCAGCAGCTTAGCGGGACAGGGGCTCGATGGCTACACCTTC
J gene: TRBJ2-3; D gene: NA; clone size: NA; V gene: TRBV6-1; CDR3 protein: CASRIQETSTDTQYF; CDR3 DNA: TGTGCCAGCAGGATACAGGAGACTAGCACAGATACGCAGTATTTT
J gene: TRBJ2-3; D gene: TRBD2; clone size: few; V gene: TRBV12-3/TRBV12-4; CDR3 protein: CASRDYHTDTQYF; CDR3 DNA: TGTGCCAGCCGGGACTACCACACAGATACGCAGTATTTT
J gene: TRBJ2-1; D gene: NA; clone size: NA; V gene: TRBV29-1; CDR3 protein: CSVGSNEQFF; CDR3 DNA: TGCAGCGTTGGGTCCAATGAGCAGTTCTTC
J gene: TRBJ1-5; D gene: NA; clone size: many; V gene: TRBV5-1; CDR3 protein: CASSPGGGDQPQHF; CDR3 DNA: TGCGCCAGCAGCCCAGGCGGGGGAGACCAGCCCCAGCATTTT
J gene: TRBJ1-2; D gene: NA; clone size: few; V gene: TRBV3-1; CDR3 protein: CASSQGRYGYTF; CDR3 DNA: TGTGCCAGCAGCCAAGGTCGCTATGGCTACACCTTC
J gene: TRBJ2-5; D gene: TRBD2; clone size: once; V gene: TRBV4-1; CDR3 protein: CASSQGGLAGQETQYF; CDR3 DNA: TGCGCCAGCAGCCAAGGAGGACTAGCGGGTCAAGAGACCCAGTACTTC
J gene: TRBJ2-5; D gene: NA; clone size: NA; V gene: TRBV5-1; CDR3 protein: CASSSPSSSQETQYF; CDR3 DNA: TGCGCCAGCAGCAGTCCCAGCAGTTCCCAAGAGACCCAGTACTTC
J gene: TRBJ2-1; D gene: TRBD2; clone size: many; V gene: TRBV3-1; CDR3 protein: CASSQDLAGNNEQFF; CDR3 DNA: TGTGCCAGCAGCCAAGATCTAGCGGGGAACAATGAGCAGTTCTTC
J gene: TRBJ2-1; D gene: NA; clone size: few; V gene: TRBV10-1; CDR3 protein: CASSELGRRDNEQFF; CDR3 DNA: TGCGCCAGCAGTGAGTTGGGACGGAGAGACAATGAGCAGTTCTTC
J gene: TRBJ1-1; D gene: TRBD1; clone size: many; V gene: TRBV20-1; CDR3 protein: CSAKKTGRNTEAFF; CDR3 DNA: TGCAGTGCTAAAAAGACAGGGAGGAACACTGAAGCTTTCTTT
J gene: TRBJ2-3; D gene: NA; clone size: few; V gene: TRBV5-1; CDR3 protein: CASSLQFPTDTQYF; CDR3 DNA: TGCGCCAGCAGCTTACAGTTCCCCACAGATACGCAGTATTTT
J gene: TRBJ2-1; D gene: TRBD2; clone size: many; V gene: TRBV7-2; CDR3 protein: CASSLSLAVEQFF; CDR3 DNA: TGTGCCAGCAGCTTAAGTCTAGCGGTTGAGCAGTTCTTC
J gene: TRBJ2-7; D gene: NA; clone size: NA; V gene: TRBV27; CDR3 protein: CASILYRGTNSYEQYF; CDR3 DNA: TGTGCTAGCATTTTATATAGGGGGACAAATAGCTACGAGCAGTACTTC
J gene: TRBJ2-3; D gene: TRBD2; clone size: many; V gene: TRBV19; CDR3 protein: CASSNRGVPSDTQYF; CDR3 DNA: TGTGCCAGTAGTAATCGGGGGGTACCGTCAGATACGCAGTATTTT
J gene: TRBJ2-5; D gene: NA; clone size: few; V gene: TRBV29-1; CDR3 protein: CSVKTLQETQYF; CDR3 DNA: TGCAGCGTCAAGACACTCCAAGAGACCCAGTACTTC
J gene: TRBJ2-2; D gene: NA; clone size: many; V gene: TRBV28; CDR3 protein: CASSLFGELFF; CDR3 DNA: TGTGCCAGCAGTTTATTCGGGGAGCTGTTTTTT
J gene: TRBJ2-7; D gene: NA; clone size: NA; V gene: TRBV7-3; CDR3 protein: CASSFDRYTYEQYF; CDR3 DNA: TGTGCCAGCAGCTTCGACAGGTATACCTACGAGCAGTACTTC
J gene: TRBJ2-4; D gene: NA; clone size: NA; V gene: TRBV9; CDR3 protein: CASSGEENIQYF; CDR3 DNA: TGTGCCAGCAGCGGAGAAGAAAACATTCAGTACTTC
J gene: TRBJ2-1; D gene: TRBD2; clone size: NA; V gene: TRBV2; CDR3 protein: CASTRTSGGSQFF; CDR3 DNA: TGTGCCAGCACCAGGACTAGCGGGGGGTCACAGTTCTTC